One sample yielded the 3 T cell receptor beta chains listed below, sequenced in a study of graft-versus-host responses after intestinal transplantation (dated by TCRdb to the early 2020s). No antigen has been identified for these receptors. Receptor libraries were prepared by the immunoSEQ multiplex PCR assay. What TCRdb holds here is the immuneACCESS table cut down to in-frame rearrangements. Part of the clones is not present; checked against another copy, under half of the missing clones reflect an unresolved V gene, and the others are unexplained. The sample profile shows 80,000 to 95,000 clones; 75% to 95% of them were found once. In total, the top ten clones hold roughly 5.5% of the sample. The time point tag for this specimen amounts to: cells obtained before transplantation from donor or recipient. The sample here was unstimulated CD8+ T cells sorted from spleen or lymph node cells, taken before intestinal transplant. Every receptor here comes from a human donor who received an intestinal transplant.

The rearrangement links TRBV10-2 to TRBJ2-1; D might be TRBD1 or TRBD2, each matching 6 bases. V lost 4 bases, J lost 3 bases, and 10 bases lay in between. The CDR3 length is 14 residues. Germline CDR1 is WSHSY and CDR2 is SAAADI. The CDR3 DNA reads TGCGCCAGCAGTGGGGGGGCCGGCTACAATGAGCAGTTCTTC. It yields the protein CASSGGAGYNEQFF.

The V gene is TRBV6-5, the J gene TRBJ2-1; 9 bases are shared with TRBD2. The length of the CDR3 is 15 residues. Losses at the gene ends were 6 bases for V and 4 bases for J; bases not matched to a gene: 7. The germline V gene has CDR1 MNHEY and CDR2 SVGAGI. CDR3 protein: CASSPTSGDYNEQFF. CDR3 DNA: TGTGCCAGCAGCCCGACTAGCGGAGATTACAATGAGCAGTTCTTC.

This clone was counted a few times. The chain is built from TRBV6-1 and TRBJ1-5; D is unclear. The CDR3 spans 15 residues. V was trimmed by 2 bases and J by 4 bases, leaving 12 bases between them. Germline-derived CDR1 and CDR2 are MNHNS and SASEGT. CDR3 region: CASSEFRSANQPQHF. DNA for the CDR3: TGTGCCAGCAGTGAATTTCGGTCGGCTAATCAGCCCCAGCATTTT.